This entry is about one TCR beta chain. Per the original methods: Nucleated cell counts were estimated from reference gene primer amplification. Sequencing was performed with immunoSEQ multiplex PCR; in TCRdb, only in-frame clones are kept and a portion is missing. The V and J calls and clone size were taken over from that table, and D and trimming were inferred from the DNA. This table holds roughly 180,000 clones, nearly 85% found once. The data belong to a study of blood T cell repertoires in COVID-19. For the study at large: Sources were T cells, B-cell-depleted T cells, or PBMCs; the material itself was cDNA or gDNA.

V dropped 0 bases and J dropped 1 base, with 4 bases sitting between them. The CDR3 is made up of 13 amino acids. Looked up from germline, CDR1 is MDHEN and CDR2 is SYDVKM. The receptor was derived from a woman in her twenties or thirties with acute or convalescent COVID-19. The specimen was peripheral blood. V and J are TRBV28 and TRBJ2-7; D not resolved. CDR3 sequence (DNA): TGTGCCAGCAGTTTATGGCAGTCCTACGAGCAGTACTTC. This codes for CASSLWQSYEQYF.